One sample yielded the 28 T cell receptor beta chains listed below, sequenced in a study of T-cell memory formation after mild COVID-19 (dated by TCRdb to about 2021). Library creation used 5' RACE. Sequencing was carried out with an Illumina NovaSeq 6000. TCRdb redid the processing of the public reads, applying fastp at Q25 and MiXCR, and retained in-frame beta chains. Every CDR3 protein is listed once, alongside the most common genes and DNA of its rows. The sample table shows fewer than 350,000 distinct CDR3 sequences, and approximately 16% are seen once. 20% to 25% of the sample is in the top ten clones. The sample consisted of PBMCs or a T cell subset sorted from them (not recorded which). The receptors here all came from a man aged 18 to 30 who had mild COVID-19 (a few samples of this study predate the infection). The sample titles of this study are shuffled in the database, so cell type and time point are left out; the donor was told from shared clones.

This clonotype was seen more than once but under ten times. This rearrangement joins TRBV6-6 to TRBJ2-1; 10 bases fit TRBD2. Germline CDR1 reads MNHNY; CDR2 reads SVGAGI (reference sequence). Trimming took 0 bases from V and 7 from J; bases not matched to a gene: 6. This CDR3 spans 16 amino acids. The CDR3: CASSYSVAGGVNEQFF. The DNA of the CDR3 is TGTGCCAGCAGTTACTCGGTAGCGGGGGGTGTGAATGAGCAGTTCTTC.

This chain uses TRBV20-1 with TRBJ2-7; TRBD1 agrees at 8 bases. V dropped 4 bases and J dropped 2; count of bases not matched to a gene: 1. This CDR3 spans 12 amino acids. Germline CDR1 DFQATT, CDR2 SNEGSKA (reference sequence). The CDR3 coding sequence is TGCAGTGCTAAGGACAGGGCCTACGAGCAGTACGTC. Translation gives CSAKDRAYEQYV.

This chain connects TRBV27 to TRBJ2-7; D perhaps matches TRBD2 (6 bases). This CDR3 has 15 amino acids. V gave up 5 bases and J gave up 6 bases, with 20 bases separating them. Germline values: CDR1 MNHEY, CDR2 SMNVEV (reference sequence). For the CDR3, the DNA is TGTGCCAGCAGTCTCGGGACTCCTCACGTTGGCGAGCAGTACTTC. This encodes CASSLGTPHVGEQYF.

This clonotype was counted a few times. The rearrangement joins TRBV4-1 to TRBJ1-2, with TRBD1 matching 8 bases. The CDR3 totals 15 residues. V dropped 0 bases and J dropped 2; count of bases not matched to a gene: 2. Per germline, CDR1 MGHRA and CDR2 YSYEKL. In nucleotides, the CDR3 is TGCGCCAGCAGCCAAGATCAGGGGGCCAACTATGGCTACACCTTC. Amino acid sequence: CASSQDQGANYGYTF.

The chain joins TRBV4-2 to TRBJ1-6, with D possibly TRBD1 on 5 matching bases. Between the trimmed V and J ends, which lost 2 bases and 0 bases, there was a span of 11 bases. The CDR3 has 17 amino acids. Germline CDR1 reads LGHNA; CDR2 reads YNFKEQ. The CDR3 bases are TGTGCCAGCAGCCAAATAGGGGCTAGCTCCTATAATTCACCCCTCCACTTT. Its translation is CASSQIGASSYNSPLHF.

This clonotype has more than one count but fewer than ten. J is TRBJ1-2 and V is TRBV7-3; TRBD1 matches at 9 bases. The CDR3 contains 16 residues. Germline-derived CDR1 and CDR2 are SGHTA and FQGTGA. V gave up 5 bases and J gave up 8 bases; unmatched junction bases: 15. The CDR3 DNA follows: TGTGCCAGCAGCCCGGAACAGGGGGCTCTCGTGGGGGGCTACACCTTC. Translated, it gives CASSPEQGALVGGYTF. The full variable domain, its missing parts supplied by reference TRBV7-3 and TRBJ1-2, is GAGVSQTPSNKVTEKGKYVELRCDPISGHTALYWYRQSLGQGPEFLIYFQGTGAADDSGLPNDRFFAVRPEGSVSTLKIQRTERGDSAVYLCASSPEQGALVGGYTFGSGTRLTVV.

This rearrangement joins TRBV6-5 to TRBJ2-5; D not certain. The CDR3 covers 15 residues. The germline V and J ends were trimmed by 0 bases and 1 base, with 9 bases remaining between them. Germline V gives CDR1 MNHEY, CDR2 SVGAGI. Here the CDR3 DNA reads TGTGCCAGCAGTTACTCGCTAGGGCGCCAAGAGACCCAGTACTTC. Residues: CASSYSLGRQETQYF.

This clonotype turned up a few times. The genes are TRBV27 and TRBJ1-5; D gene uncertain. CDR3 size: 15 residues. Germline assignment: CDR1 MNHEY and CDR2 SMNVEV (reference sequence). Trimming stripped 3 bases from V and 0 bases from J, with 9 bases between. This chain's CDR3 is CASSFRQFSNQPQHF. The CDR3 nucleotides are TGTGCCAGCAGTTTTCGTCAGTTTAGCAATCAGCCCCAGCATTTT.

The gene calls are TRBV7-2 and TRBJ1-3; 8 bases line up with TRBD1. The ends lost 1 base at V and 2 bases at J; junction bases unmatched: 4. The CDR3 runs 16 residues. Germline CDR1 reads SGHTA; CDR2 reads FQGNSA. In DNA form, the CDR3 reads TGTGCCAGCAGCTTAGATAACAGGGGGGCTGGAAACACCATATATTTT. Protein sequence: CASSLDNRGAGNTIYF.

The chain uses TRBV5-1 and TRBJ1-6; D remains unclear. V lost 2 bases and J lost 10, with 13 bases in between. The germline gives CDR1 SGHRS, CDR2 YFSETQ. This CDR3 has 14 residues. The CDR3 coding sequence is TGCGCCAGCAGCTTTGGACGGGCGGAGTCACCCCTCCACTTT. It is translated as CASSFGRAESPLHF.

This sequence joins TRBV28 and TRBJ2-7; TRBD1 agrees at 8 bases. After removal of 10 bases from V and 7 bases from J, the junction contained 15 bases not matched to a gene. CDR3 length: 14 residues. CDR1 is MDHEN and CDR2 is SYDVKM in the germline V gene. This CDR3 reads CATNLGTGYHEQYV. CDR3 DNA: TGTGCCACCAACCTTGGGACAGGATATCATGAGCAGTACGTC.

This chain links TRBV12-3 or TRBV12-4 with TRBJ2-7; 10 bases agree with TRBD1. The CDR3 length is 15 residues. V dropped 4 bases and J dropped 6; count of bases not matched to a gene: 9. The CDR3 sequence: CASSWTGTGAFEQYF. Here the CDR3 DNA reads TGTGCCAGCAGTTGGACCGGGACAGGGGCTTTCGAGCAGTACTTC.

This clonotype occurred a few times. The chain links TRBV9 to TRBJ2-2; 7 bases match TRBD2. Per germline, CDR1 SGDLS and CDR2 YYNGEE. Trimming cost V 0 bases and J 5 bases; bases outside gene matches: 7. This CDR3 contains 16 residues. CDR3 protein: CASSVDLRGETGELFF. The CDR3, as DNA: TGTGCCAGCAGCGTAGACCTCCGGGGGGAAACCGGGGAGCTGTTTTTT.

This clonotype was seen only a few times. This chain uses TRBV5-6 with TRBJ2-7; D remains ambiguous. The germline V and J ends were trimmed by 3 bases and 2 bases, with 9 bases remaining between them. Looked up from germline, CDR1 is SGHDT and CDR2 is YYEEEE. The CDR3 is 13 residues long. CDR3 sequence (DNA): TGTGCCAGCAGCTCCGGGCCTCCCTACGAGCAGTACGTC. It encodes CASSSGPPYEQYV.

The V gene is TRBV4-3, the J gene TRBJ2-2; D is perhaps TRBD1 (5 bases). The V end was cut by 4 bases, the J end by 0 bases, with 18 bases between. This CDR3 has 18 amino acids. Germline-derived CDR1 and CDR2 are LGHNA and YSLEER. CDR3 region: CASSLGQYRTPNTGELFF. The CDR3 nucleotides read TGCGCCAGCAGCCTCGGGCAATACAGGACACCGAACACCGGGGAGCTGTTTTTT.

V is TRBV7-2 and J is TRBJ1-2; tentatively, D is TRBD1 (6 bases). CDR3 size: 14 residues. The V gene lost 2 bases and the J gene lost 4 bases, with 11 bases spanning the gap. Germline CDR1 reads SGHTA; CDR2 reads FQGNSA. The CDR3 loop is CASSLPLGGYGYTF. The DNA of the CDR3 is TGTGCCAGCAGCTTACCCTTAGGGGGCTATGGCTACACCTTC.

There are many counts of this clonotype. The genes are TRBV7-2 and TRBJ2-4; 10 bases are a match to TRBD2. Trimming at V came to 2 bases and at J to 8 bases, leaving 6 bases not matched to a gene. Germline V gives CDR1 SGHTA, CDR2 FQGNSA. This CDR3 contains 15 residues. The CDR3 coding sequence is TGTGCCAGCAGCTTACCTAGCGGGGGTTCATACATTCAGTACTTC. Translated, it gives CASSLPSGGSYIQYF.

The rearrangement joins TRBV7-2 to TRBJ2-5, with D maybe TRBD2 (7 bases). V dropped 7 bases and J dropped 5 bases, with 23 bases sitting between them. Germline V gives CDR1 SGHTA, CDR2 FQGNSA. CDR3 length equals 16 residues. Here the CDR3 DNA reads TGTGCCAGCACCGTTTCTGCTTGGGCGGGGGCGGAGACCCAGTACTTC. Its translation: CASTVSAWAGAETQYF.

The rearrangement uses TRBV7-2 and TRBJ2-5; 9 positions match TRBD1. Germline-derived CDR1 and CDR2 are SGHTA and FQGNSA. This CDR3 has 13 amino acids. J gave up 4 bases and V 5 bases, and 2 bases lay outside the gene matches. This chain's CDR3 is CASSMGQGETQYF. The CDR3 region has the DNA TGTGCCAGCAGCATGGGACAGGGAGAGACCCAGTACTTC.

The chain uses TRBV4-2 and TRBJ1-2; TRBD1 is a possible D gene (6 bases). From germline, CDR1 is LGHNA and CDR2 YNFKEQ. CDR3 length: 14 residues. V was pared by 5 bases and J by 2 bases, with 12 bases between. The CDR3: CASSGGLGNYGYTF. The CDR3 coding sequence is TGTGCCAGCAGCGGGGGCTTGGGGAACTATGGCTACACCTTC.

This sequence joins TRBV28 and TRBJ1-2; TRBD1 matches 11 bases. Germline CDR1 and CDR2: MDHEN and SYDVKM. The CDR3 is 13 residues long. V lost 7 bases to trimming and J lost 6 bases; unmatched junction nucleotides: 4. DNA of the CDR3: TGTGCCAGCACCTGGACAGGGGGCGATGGCTACACCTTC. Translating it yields CASTWTGGDGYTF.

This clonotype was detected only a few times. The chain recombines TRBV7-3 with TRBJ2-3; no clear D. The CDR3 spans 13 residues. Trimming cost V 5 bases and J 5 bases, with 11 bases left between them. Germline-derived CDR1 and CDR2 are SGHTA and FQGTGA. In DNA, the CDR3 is TGTGCCAGCAGCCCGTCTAGGGTAGATACGCAGTATTTT. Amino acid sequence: CASSPSRVDTQYF.

CDR3 nucleotides: TGTGCCAGCAGTTCTGAATTCTACGAGCAGTACGTC. Protein: CASSSEFYEQYV. The genes are TRBV28 and TRBJ2-7; D not certain. Germline CDR1 MDHEN, CDR2 SYDVKM. Trimming removed 4 bases at V and 3 bases at J, with 7 bases between. The CDR3 is made up of 12 amino acids.

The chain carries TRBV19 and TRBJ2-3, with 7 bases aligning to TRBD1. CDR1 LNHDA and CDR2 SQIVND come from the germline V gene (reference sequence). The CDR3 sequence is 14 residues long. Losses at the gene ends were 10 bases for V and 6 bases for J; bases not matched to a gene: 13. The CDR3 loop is CATAGQSQGDTQYF. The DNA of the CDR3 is TGTGCCACCGCAGGACAGTCACAGGGGGATACGCAGTATTTT.

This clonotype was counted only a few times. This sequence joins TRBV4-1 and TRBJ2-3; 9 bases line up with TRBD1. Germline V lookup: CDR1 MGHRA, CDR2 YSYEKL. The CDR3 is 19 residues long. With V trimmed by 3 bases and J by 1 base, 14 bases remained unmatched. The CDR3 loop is CASSQQTGGGLVGTDTQYF. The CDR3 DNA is TGCGCCAGCAGCCAGCAAACAGGGGGCGGACTAGTTGGCACAGATACGCAGTATTTT.

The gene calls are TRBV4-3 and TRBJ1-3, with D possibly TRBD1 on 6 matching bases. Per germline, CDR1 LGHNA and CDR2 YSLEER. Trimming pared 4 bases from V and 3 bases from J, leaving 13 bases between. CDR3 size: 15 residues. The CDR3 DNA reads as TGCGCCAGCAGCCCACAGACAGGAGGTGGAAACACCATATATTTT. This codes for CASSPQTGGGNTIYF.

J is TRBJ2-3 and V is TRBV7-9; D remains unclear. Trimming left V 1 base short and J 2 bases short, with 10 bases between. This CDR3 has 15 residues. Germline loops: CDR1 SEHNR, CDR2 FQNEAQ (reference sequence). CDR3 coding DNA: TGTGCCAGCAGCTTAGAGGCCTACCACACAGATACGCAGTATTTT. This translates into CASSLEAYHTDTQYF.

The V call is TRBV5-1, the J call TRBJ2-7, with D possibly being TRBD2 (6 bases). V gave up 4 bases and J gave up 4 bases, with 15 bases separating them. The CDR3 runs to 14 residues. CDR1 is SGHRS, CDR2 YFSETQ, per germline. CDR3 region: CASSPTGVTYEQYF. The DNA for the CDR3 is TGCGCCAGCAGCCCCACGGGGGTGACGTACGAGCAGTACTTC. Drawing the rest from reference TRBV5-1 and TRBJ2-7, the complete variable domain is KAGVTQTPRYLIKTRGQQVTLSCSPISGHRSVSWYQQTPGQGLQFLFEYFSETQRNKGNFPGRFSGRQFSNSRSEMNVSTLELGDSALYLCASSPTGVTYEQYFGPGTRLTVT.